The source of this T cell receptor beta chain is a study of blood T cell dynamics during melanoma immunotherapy (dated by TCRdb to 2019 to 2021). Regarding the complete study: Patients had metastatic melanoma and received first-line pembrolizumab or nivolumab plus ipilimumab as standard of care in the United Kingdom. To identify early correlates of response, the study profiled peripheral T cell receptor repertoires in patients with metastatic melanoma before and after one cycle of checkpoint inhibitor therapy. A training cohort was formed from consecutive patients, and a further independent group of patients from the same centre was pooled into an external validation set.

For each sorted CD8+ T cell subset, the entire amount of extracted DNA went into the assay. TCR beta CDR3 sequences were amplified from genomic DNA using the immunoSEQ TCRb Assay kit according to manufacturer instructions. The KAPA Library Quantification Kit for Illumina platforms was used to quantify the pooled libraries by qPCR. Sequencing of the pooled libraries was done on an Illumina NextSeq 500, with clustering at 0.6-1.1 pM. The paper's data handling went like this. The TCR data were analyzed using immunoSEQ ANALYZER and the R LymphoSeq package. A rearrangement efficiency score was calculated as productive divided by the sum of productive and non-productive CDR3 sequences. Clonality was measured with the Gini coefficient and diversity with the Renyi index at alpha=1, compared pairwise between timepoints within each patient. Clonal relatedness used an edit distance of 3, and repertoire similarity used the Bhattacharyya coefficient, both computed in LymphoSeq. Linear discriminant analysis on week-3 changes in clonality and diversity was built with the R MASS and caret packages to classify response. Sourced from immuneACCESS, this table was stored by TCRdb with only in-frame sequences that have V and J called. A share of the clones is absent; for the studies checked, an unresolved V gene accounts for under half, and the remainder has no known explanation. Clone size and the V and J calls come from that table; the DNA yielded D and trimming. For this sample the table gives around 3,400 clones, of which approximately 96% were detected only once. 0.5% to 0.55% of the sample rests with the top ten.

V is reduced by 0 bases and J by 8 bases, leaving a spacing of 16 bases between them. The CDR3 sequence holds 16 residues, the cysteine and phenylalanine included. The CDR3 DNA has 48 bases and is translated from base 1. Via the germline V gene, CDR1 is LGHNA and CDR2 YSLEER. This specimen's time point label, interpreted: week 3, after first cycle of checkpoint inhibitor. Blood samples were taken before treatment (T0) and at week 3 (W3), following the first cycle of checkpoint blockade. Except for a couple of patients with rapid clinical progression, response was assessed 12 weeks after the first infusion by RECIST 1.1; disease control meant complete response, partial response or stable disease. Patients were excluded for prior systemic cancer treatment, concomitant immunosuppressant therapy or synchronous other active malignancies. In six patients, three with progression and three with disease control, sorted CD8+ memory and naive T cell subsets were sequenced at T0 and W3. Lymphoprep and SepMate tubes were used to isolate PBMC from blood, and red cell lysis was then performed. DNA from PBMC and sorted T cell subsets was extracted with QIAamp DNA Blood Mini kits. CD8+ T cell subsets were sorted live on a FACSAria III cytometer and then frozen prior to DNA extraction. Fresh PBMC for flow cytometry were kept at 4 degrees C in PBS containing around 2% fetal bovine serum and were analyzed within 25 hours.

Notes on this clone: The antigen this receptor binds is unknown. One base away there is no much larger clone; base qualities are not given.

On the study overall, not on this receptor specifically: The relatively small sample size was recognized as a factor that could limit how well the results generalize. The study could not determine whether the T cell clones driving repertoire changes were melanoma-specific or reflected general immune activation. Among sorted CD8+ subsets, the highest similarity to cfDNA CDR3 sequences and the highest clonality were observed in TIE cells, which was suggestive of active turnover with convergence on dominant clones.

This sequence was found in a human donor with melanoma. Material: effector memory CD8+ T cells from blood, obtained from a patient treated with checkpoint blockade. The chain links TRBV4-3 with TRBJ1-4; the D gene is perhaps TRBD1, from 5 matching bases. The CDR3 protein sequence reads: CASSQDRGTGKEKLFF. Read as DNA, the sequence is TGCGCCAGCAGCCAAGATAGAGGGACCGGTAAAGAAAAACTGTTTTTT.